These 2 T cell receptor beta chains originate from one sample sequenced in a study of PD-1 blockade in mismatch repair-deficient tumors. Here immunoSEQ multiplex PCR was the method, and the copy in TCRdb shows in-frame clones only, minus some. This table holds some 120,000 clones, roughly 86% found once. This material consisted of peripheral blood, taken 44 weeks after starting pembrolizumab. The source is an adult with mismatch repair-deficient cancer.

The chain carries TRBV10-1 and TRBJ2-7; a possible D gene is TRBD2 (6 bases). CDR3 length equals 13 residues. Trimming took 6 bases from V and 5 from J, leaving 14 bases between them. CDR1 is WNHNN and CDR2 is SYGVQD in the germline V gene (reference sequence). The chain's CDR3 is CASSRGLNDEQYF. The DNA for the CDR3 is TGCGCCAGCAGCCGAGGACTAAACGACGAGCAGTACTTC.

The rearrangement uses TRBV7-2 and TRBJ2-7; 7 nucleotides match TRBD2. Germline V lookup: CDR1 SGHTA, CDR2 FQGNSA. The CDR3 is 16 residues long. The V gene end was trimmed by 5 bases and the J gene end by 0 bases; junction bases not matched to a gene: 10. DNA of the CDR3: TGTGCCAGCAGCCGGTGGTCGGGAGGTAGCTCCTACGAGCAGTACTTC. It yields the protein CASSRWSGGSSYEQYF.